The 14 T cell receptor beta chains reported below all come from one sample, sequenced in a study of shared clonotypes between healthy human individuals. Clones were sequenced by immunoSEQ multiplex PCR, and TCRdb holds only the in-frame ones, with some missing. The top ten clones hold 0.37% of a sample with roughly 2,300,000 clones, 85% to 95% of them seen once. The sample comprised naive CD4+ T cells from PBMCs. Subset given: CD45RA+ positively selected. The receptors come from a man between 18 and 35 years old in good health. Some clones in this sample may be carry-over from other donors' samples.

The J gene is TRBJ1-4, the V gene TRBV2; D is perhaps TRBD1 (5 bases). The V and J ends lost 6 bases and 2 bases respectively, with 16 bases between them. The CDR3 sequence is 16 residues long. The germline gives CDR1 SNHLY, CDR2 FYNNEI. The CDR3 loop reads CASRAGSSATNEKLFF. Here the CDR3 DNA reads TGTGCCAGCAGGGCAGGGTCAAGCGCGACTAATGAAAAACTGTTTTTT.

The table lists this clone with a few counts. The J gene is TRBJ1-1, the V gene TRBV29-1; D remains unclear. CDR3 length equals 12 residues. Trimming left V 8 bases short and J 0 bases short, with 10 bases between. In germline, CDR1 is SQVTM, CDR2 ANQGSEA. CDR3 loop: CSSTRLNTEAFF. Written as DNA, the CDR3 is TGCAGCAGTACCAGGCTGAACACTGAAGCTTTCTTT.

The chain links TRBV6-5 to TRBJ2-1, with a weak D call TRBD1 (5 bases). V was cut by 10 bases and J by 4 bases, with 11 bases left in between. The CDR3 spans 12 residues. Germline CDR1 MNHEY, CDR2 SVGAGI. The DNA of the CDR3 is TGTGCCACCAAAAGGGGTTACAATGAGCAGTTCTTC. Its protein is CATKRGYNEQFF.

A remark on this clone: The same CDR3 can be traced to other DNA sequences in this sample. This sequence joins TRBV18 and TRBJ2-2, with 7 bases lining up with TRBD1. The trim removed 2 bases at V and 1 base at J, leaving 4 bases unmatched. The CDR3 is 16 residues long. Per the germline V gene, CDR1 is KGHSH and CDR2 is LQKENI. The CDR3 spells CASSPGQALNTGELFF. The CDR3 DNA reads TGTGCCAGCTCACCAGGACAGGCCCTGAACACCGGGGAGCTGTTTTTT. The full variable domain, with the rest looked up from reference TRBV18 and TRBJ2-2, is NAGVMQNPRHLVRRRGQEARLRCSPMKGHSHVYWYRQLPEEGLKFMVYLQKENIIDESGMPKERFSAEFPKEGPSILRIQQVVRGDSAAYFCASSPGQALNTGELFFGEGSRLTVL.

This rearrangement joins TRBV11-2 to TRBJ2-3; 9 bases map to TRBD2. CDR3 length equals 14 residues. Trimming took 5 bases from V and 3 from J; bases not matched to a gene: 3. Looked up from germline, CDR1 is SGHAT and CDR2 is FQNNGV. CDR3 sequence (DNA): TGTGCCAGCAGCCAGGGACTAGCAACAGATACGCAGTATTTT. Amino acids: CASSQGLATDTQYF.

The chain couples TRBV30 to TRBJ1-3; D unresolved. Germline lookup yields CDR1 GTSNPN and CDR2 SVGIG (reference sequence). This CDR3 has 13 amino acids. The V gene lost 2 bases and the J gene lost 3 bases, with 8 bases spanning the gap. The CDR3 region is CAWSNSYGNTIYF. CDR3 nucleotide sequence: TGTGCCTGGAGTAACTCATATGGAAACACCATATATTTT.

V and J are TRBV5-1 and TRBJ1-5; 12 bases agree with TRBD1. The V segment lost 4 bases and the J segment 5 bases; nucleotides outside the gene matches: 4. The CDR3 contains 15 residues. Germline V gives CDR1 SGHRS, CDR2 YFSETQ. CDR3 nucleotide sequence: TGCGCCAGCAGCCCGGGACAGGGGGCTGATCAGCCCCAGCATTTT. Encoded protein: CASSPGQGADQPQHF.

This chain joins TRBV28 and TRBJ2-3, with 10 bases matching TRBD2. Germline loops: CDR1 MDHEN, CDR2 SYDVKM. This CDR3 spans 17 amino acids. V dropped 2 bases and J dropped 2; count of bases not matched to a gene: 7. CDR3 sequence: CASSLPAGGPATDTQYF. DNA for the CDR3: TGTGCCAGCAGTTTACCAGCGGGAGGGCCGGCCACAGATACGCAGTATTTT.

DNA for the CDR3: TGCGCCAGCAGCCCAGGGACCGGCCAAGAGACCCAGTACTTC. Residues: CASSPGTGQETQYF. V is TRBV10-1 and J is TRBJ2-5, with D perhaps assigned TRBD1 or TRBD2 (5 bases each). The V gene lost 6 bases and the J gene lost 1 base, with 12 bases spanning the gap. Per germline, CDR1 WNHNN and CDR2 SYGVQD (reference sequence). The CDR3 spans 14 residues.

This chain uses TRBV27 with TRBJ1-4; D is unresolved. Looked up from germline, CDR1 is MNHEY and CDR2 is SMNVEV (reference sequence). With 5 bases removed from V and 3 bases from J, the gap between germline ends came to 19 bases. CDR3 size: 17 residues. CDR3 DNA sequence: TGTGCCAGCAGTCGTTTGCCACCCGTAACGGCTAATGAAAAACTGTTTTTT. Its protein product is CASSRLPPVTANEKLFF.

The V gene is TRBV6-5, the J gene TRBJ1-5; the D is unclear. The CDR3 loop spans 15 amino acids. Trimming shortened V by 7 bases and J by 2 bases, and 15 bases separated the two germline ends. CDR1 and CDR2 from the germline V gene are MNHEY and SVGAGI. Here the CDR3 reads CASTMRGYGNQPQHF. Here the CDR3 DNA reads TGTGCCAGCACCATGCGGGGATACGGCAATCAGCCCCAGCATTTT.

The CDR3 coding sequence is TGTGCCAGCAGTGTACAGGGGATGGAGCAGTTCTTC. It translates to CASSVQGMEQFF. The chain carries TRBV6-1 and TRBJ2-1; 7 nucleotides align to TRBD1. The CDR3 length is 12 residues. V trimming: 4 bases; J trimming: 10 bases; junction bases outside the gene matches: 4. The germline V gene encodes CDR1 MNHNS and CDR2 SASEGT.

This rearrangement joins TRBV19 to TRBJ2-5; 11 nucleotides align to TRBD2. The CDR3 is 14 amino acids. V was pared by 7 bases and J by 4 bases, with 5 bases of the junction left unmatched. Germline CDR1 and CDR2: LNHDA and SQIVND (reference sequence). The DNA of the CDR3 is TGTGCCAGTAAACCTGGACTAGCGGGAGAGACCCAGTACTTC. Translated, it gives CASKPGLAGETQYF.

The V gene is TRBV6-1, the J gene TRBJ1-2, with 10 bases fitting TRBD1. CDR3 length equals 15 residues. The V segment lost 6 bases and the J segment 3 bases; nucleotides outside the gene matches: 7. CDR1 MNHNS and CDR2 SASEGT come from the germline V gene. The CDR3 DNA follows: TGTGCCAGCAGGGGAAGGGACAGGGGAGACTATGGCTACACCTTC. As protein: CASRGRDRGDYGYTF.